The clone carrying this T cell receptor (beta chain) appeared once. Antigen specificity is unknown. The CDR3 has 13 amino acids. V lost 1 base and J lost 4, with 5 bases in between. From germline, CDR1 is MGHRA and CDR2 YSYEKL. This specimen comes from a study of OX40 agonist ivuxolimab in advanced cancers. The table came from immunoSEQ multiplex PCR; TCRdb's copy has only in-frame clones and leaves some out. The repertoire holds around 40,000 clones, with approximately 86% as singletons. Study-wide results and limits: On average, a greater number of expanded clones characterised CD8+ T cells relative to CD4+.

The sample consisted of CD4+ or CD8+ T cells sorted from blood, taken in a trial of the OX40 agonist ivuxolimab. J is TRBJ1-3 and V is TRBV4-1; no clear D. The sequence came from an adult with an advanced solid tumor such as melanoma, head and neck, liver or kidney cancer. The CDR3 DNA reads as TGCGCCAGCAGCCAAGTGGGGGGAAACACCATATATTTT. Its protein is CASSQVGGNTIYF.